What follows are 5 T cell receptor beta chains derived from one specimen sequenced in a study of neurological immune-mediated disorders. TCRdb reprocessed the 5' RACE reads via MiXCR and lists one record per CDR3 protein. The data hold 50,000 to 70,000 distinct CDR3 sequences, with roughly 13% observed a single time. The sequencing input was PBMCs. Receptor source: a woman aged 55-70 years with HTLV-1-associated myelopathy (HAM/TSP).

This clonotype showed up many times. The chain uses TRBV20-1 and TRBJ1-1; perhaps TRBD1 as D (6 bases). This CDR3 region has 15 residues. V gave up 5 bases and J gave up 7 bases, with 23 bases separating them. The germline V gene encodes CDR1 DFQATT and CDR2 SNEGSKA (reference sequence). CDR3 DNA: TGCAGTGCTTTACAGGGTTCTTTGGGAAGGAATGAAGCTTTCTTT. This sequence encodes CSALQGSLGRNEAFF.

This clonotype was seen repeatedly, ten times or more. V is TRBV27 and J is TRBJ1-2; 10 bases are a match to TRBD1. From germline, CDR1 is MNHEY and CDR2 SMNVEV (reference sequence). CDR3 length equals 15 residues. The J segment lost 8 bases and the V segment lost 5 bases, leaving 11 bases of the junction unmatched. Here the CDR3 DNA reads TGTGCCAGCAGTCCTCCGGGACAGGGGAGAGAAGGCTACACCTTC. Translation gives CASSPPGQGREGYTF.

This clonotype was observed at least ten times. This rearrangement joins TRBV3-1 to TRBJ2-6; no definite D call. V was cut by 0 bases and J by 1 base, with 4 bases left in between. Germline lookup yields CDR1 LGHDT and CDR2 YNNKEL (reference sequence). The CDR3 totals 15 residues. The DNA for the CDR3 is TGTGCCAGCAGCCAAGACGTATCTGGGGCCAACGTCCTGACTTTC. Its translation is CASSQDVSGANVLTF.

This clonotype came up many times. This CDR3 is CASSLDLGGGPYEQYF. The CDR3, as DNA: TGTGCCAGCAGCTTAGATCTTGGAGGGGGCCCCTACGAGCAGTACTTC. This chain links TRBV11-2 with TRBJ2-7; D is possibly TRBD1 (7 bases). The CDR3 runs 16 residues. CDR1 and CDR2 (germline): SGHAT, FQNNGV. V was cut by 0 bases and J by 2 bases, with 14 bases left in between.

This clonotype was observed at least ten times. This chain uses TRBV20-1 with TRBJ2-7; no definite D call. The V gene's germline CDR1 is DFQATT and CDR2 SNEGSKA (reference sequence). The CDR3 covers 12 residues. CDR3 DNA: TGCAGCCTTAACGGGCCTAGCTACGAGCAGTACTTC. Translated: CSLNGPSYEQYF.